The next 19 T cell receptor beta chains were all read from a single sample in a study of blood T cell repertoires in COVID-19. Repertoires were generated with immunoSEQ multiplex PCR, while TCRdb's copy carries only in-frame clones and drops some. The sample carries about 170,000 clones, 84% recorded once. The sample consisted of peripheral blood. The origin of the receptors is a man between 65 and 85 years old with active or convalescent COVID-19.

The chain combines TRBV15 with TRBJ2-2; a weak D match, TRBD1 (6 bases). CDR1 and CDR2 from the germline V gene are LNHNV and YYDKDF (reference sequence). V was clipped by 3 bases and J by 0 bases, with 11 bases between them. CDR3 length equals 16 residues. CDR3: CATSRGHIANTGELFF. Written as DNA, the CDR3 is TGTGCCACCAGCAGGGGACACATCGCGAACACCGGGGAGCTGTTTTTT.

The V call is TRBV11-2, the J call TRBJ2-6; no firm D call. Trimming stripped 3 bases from V and 2 bases from J, with 14 bases between. The CDR3 has 17 amino acids. Germline CDR1 is SGHAT and CDR2 is FQNNGV. CDR3 amino acids: CASSFNRLGPGANVLTF. CDR3 DNA: TGTGCCAGCAGCTTTAACCGACTTGGCCCTGGGGCCAACGTCCTGACTTTC.

In DNA, the CDR3 is TGCGCCAGCAGCTTGCTCCCCCCTGGGACTAGCGTGGGCGGGGAGCTGTTTTTT. Translating gives CASSLLPPGTSVGGELFF. This chain joins TRBV5-1 and TRBJ2-2; 10 bases are shared with TRBD2. In germline, CDR1 is SGHRS, CDR2 YFSETQ. CDR3 length: 18 residues. The V gene end was trimmed by 1 base and the J gene end by 7 bases; junction bases not matched to a gene: 13.

The chain is built from TRBV5-1 and TRBJ2-5, with D unresolved. V lost 1 base to trimming and J lost 0 bases, with 10 bases between them. Germline V lookup: CDR1 SGHRS, CDR2 YFSETQ. This CDR3 has 15 amino acids. The CDR3, as DNA: TGCGCCAGCAGCTTGATGGCGGCCAACCAAGAGACCCAGTACTTC. Residues: CASSLMAANQETQYF. Variable domain in full (rest from reference TRBV5-1 and TRBJ2-5): KAGVTQTPRYLIKTRGQQVTLSCSPISGHRSVSWYQQTPGQGLQFLFEYFSETQRNKGNFPGRFSGRQFSNSRSEMNVSTLELGDSALYLCASSLMAANQETQYFGPGTRLLVL.

The chain is built from TRBV19 and TRBJ1-5, with TRBD1 as a possible D gene (5 bases). Germline V lookup: CDR1 LNHDA, CDR2 SQIVND (reference sequence). V lost 9 bases and J lost 0, with 12 bases in between. CDR3 length equals 14 residues. CDR3 amino acids: CASRRTRSNQPQHF. CDR3 sequence (DNA): TGTGCCAGCCGACGGACACGTAGCAATCAGCCCCAGCATTTT.

The chain couples TRBV9 to TRBJ2-7; tentative D call: TRBD2 (6 bases). Looked up from germline, CDR1 is SGDLS and CDR2 is YYNGEE. CDR3 length: 13 amino acids. Trimming took 3 bases from V and 5 from J, leaving 12 bases between them. The CDR3 loop reads CASSASPGDEQYF. The CDR3 DNA follows: TGTGCCAGCAGCGCCTCCCCGGGGGACGAGCAGTACTTC.

J is TRBJ1-2 and V is TRBV27; 9 nucleotides match TRBD1. Trimming at V came to 5 bases and at J to 4 bases, leaving 14 bases not matched to a gene. CDR1 MNHEY and CDR2 SMNVEV come from the germline V gene (reference sequence). The CDR3 is 17 amino acids. The chain's CDR3 is CASSPRTGALNPYGYTF. CDR3 DNA: TGTGCCAGCAGTCCTAGGACAGGGGCCCTGAACCCCTATGGCTACACCTTC.

CDR3 sequence reads: CATSRGTRDEQYF. The CDR3 DNA reads as TGTGCCACCAGCAGGGGGACTAGGGACGAGCAGTACTTC. V is TRBV15 and J is TRBJ2-7; 8 nucleotides align to TRBD2. The V gene end was trimmed by 3 bases and the J gene end by 5 bases; junction bases not matched to a gene: 3. The CDR3 consists of 13 residues. Germline assignment: CDR1 LNHNV and CDR2 YYDKDF (reference sequence).

The chain joins TRBV7-2 to TRBJ1-6; D is unclear. CDR1 is SGHTA, CDR2 FQGNSA, per germline. This CDR3 comprises 15 residues. Trimming removed 6 bases at V and 4 bases at J, with 13 bases between. The CDR3 DNA is TGTGCCAGCAGAGGCGGAAACGTGTATAATTCACCCCTCCACTTT. Amino acids: CASRGGNVYNSPLHF.

V usage is TRBV7-9 and J usage is TRBJ2-1; tentative D call: TRBD2 (5 bases). Per the germline V gene, CDR1 is SEHNR and CDR2 is FQNEAQ (reference sequence). CDR3 size: 13 residues. Between the trimmed V and J ends, which lost 4 bases and 10 bases, there was a span of 14 bases. The CDR3 bases are TGTGCCAGCAGCTCGGGGAGCGGACGCGAGCAGTTCTTC. Residues: CASSSGSGREQFF.

V gene TRBV19 combines with J gene TRBJ1-5; TRBD1 aligns across 8 bases. The length of the CDR3 is 16 residues. Germline values: CDR1 LNHDA, CDR2 SQIVND (reference sequence). Trimming cost V 4 bases and J 0 bases; bases outside gene matches: 5. The CDR3, as DNA: TGTGCCAGTAGTAAAACAGGGGGTTATAGCAATCAGCCCCAGCATTTT. Protein product: CASSKTGGYSNQPQHF.

This chain joins TRBV12-3 or TRBV12-4 and TRBJ1-5; D might be TRBD1 (6 bases). This CDR3 comprises 12 residues. V was cut by 8 bases and J by 1 base, with 6 bases left in between. For the CDR3, the DNA is TGTGCCAGCGGACAGAGCAATCAGCCCCAGCATTTT. Translating it yields CASGQSNQPQHF.

Details on this clone: At one end, the junction sequence differs from germline, possibly due to a read error. The chain links TRBV23-1 to TRBJ1-2; D remains unclear. TRBV23-1 is an open reading frame whose function is uncertain. This CDR3 contains 11 residues. The CDR3 nucleotides read TGCGCCAGCAGCCTGACTCAAACTTGGGTTTTC. This codes for CASSLTQTWVF.

This chain joins TRBV19 and TRBJ2-2; TRBD2 matches 12 bases. Germline V lookup: CDR1 LNHDA, CDR2 SQIVND (reference sequence). The CDR3 spans 17 residues. The V gene end was trimmed by 5 bases and the J gene end by 4 bases; junction bases not matched to a gene: 8. CDR3 DNA sequence: TGTGCCAGTAGTGCCGGACTAGCGGGGCCACCCACCGGGGAGCTGTTTTTT. Protein product: CASSAGLAGPPTGELFF. The complete variable domain, with remaining parts taken from reference TRBV19 and TRBJ2-2, reads DGGITQSPKYLFRKEGQNVTLSCEQNLNHDAMYWYRQDPGQGLRLIYYSQIVNDFQKGDIAEGYSVSREKKESFPLTVTSAQKNPTAFYLCASSAGLAGPPTGELFFGEGSRLTVL.

The chain is built from TRBV5-6 and TRBJ2-2; possibly TRBD1 for D (5 bases). V was pared by 4 bases and J by 4 bases, with 20 bases between. Germline V gene sequence: CDR1 SGHDT, CDR2 YYEEEE. The CDR3 runs to 17 residues. CDR3 loop: CASSHQVGALSTGELFF. DNA of the CDR3: TGTGCCAGCAGCCACCAGGTAGGGGCTTTGTCCACCGGGGAGCTGTTTTTT.

The chain employs TRBV19 and TRBJ2-7, with 7 bases that match TRBD1. Unmatched junction bases numbered 3, after V lost 6 bases and J lost 1 base. From germline, CDR1 is LNHDA and CDR2 SQIVND (reference sequence). The CDR3 has 13 residues. The CDR3 region has the DNA TGTGCCAGTAGCTTGGACAGGTCCTACGAGCAGTACTTC. Translating gives CASSLDRSYEQYF.

The gene calls are TRBV12-5 and TRBJ1-1; tentative D call: TRBD1 (6 bases). The germline gives CDR1 LGHNT, CDR2 FRNRAP. The CDR3 runs to 14 residues. V shed 7 bases and J shed 0 bases, with 12 bases lying between them. DNA of the CDR3: TGTGCTAGTGAAACCACAGGGATGAACACTGAAGCTTTCTTT. As protein: CASETTGMNTEAFF.

V gene TRBV9 combines with J gene TRBJ2-7, with D possibly matching TRBD2 (6 bases). CDR3 length equals 15 residues. Looked up from germline, CDR1 is SGDLS and CDR2 is YYNGEE. Trimming took off 0 bases at V and 8 bases at J, with 18 bases between the two ends. CDR3 sequence reads: CASSVAPEGFFQQYF. The CDR3 coding sequence is TGTGCCAGCAGCGTAGCTCCGGAGGGGTTTTTCCAGCAGTACTTC.

This clone was picked up one time. This chain connects TRBV18 to TRBJ1-3; 8 nucleotides line up with TRBD1. The CDR3 runs to 15 residues. Losses at the gene ends were 3 bases for V and 1 base for J; bases not matched to a gene: 2. Germline lookup yields CDR1 KGHSH and CDR2 LQKENI. The CDR3 DNA reads as TGTGCCAGCTCACCGGACAGGGTTTCTGGAAACACCATATATTTT. Its translation is CASSPDRVSGNTIYF.